Listed here are 32 T cell receptor beta chains from one sample, sequenced in a study of PD-1 blockade in mismatch repair-deficient tumors. Method: immunoSEQ multiplex PCR; TCRdb's copy keeps in-frame clones and lacks some. The top ten hold approximately 15% of the sample, which has about 60,000 clones, 70% to 90% seen once. The source was peripheral blood, collected 52 weeks after starting pembrolizumab. These receptors were taken from an adult with mismatch repair-deficient cancer.

The chain is built from TRBV6-6 and TRBJ2-2; 7 nucleotides agree with TRBD1. J was trimmed by 2 bases and V by 6 bases; bases with no gene match: 3. This CDR3 has 14 amino acids. Germline V gives CDR1 MNHNY, CDR2 SVGAGI (reference sequence). The CDR3 reads CASSGTENTGELFF. CDR3 nucleotide sequence: TGTGCCAGCAGCGGGACAGAAAACACCGGGGAGCTGTTTTTT.

The table lists this clone with a count of one. This chain connects TRBV6-5 to TRBJ1-1; 11 bases line up with TRBD1. The V gene end was trimmed by 6 bases and the J gene end by 5 bases; junction bases not matched to a gene: 8. The CDR3 is 15 amino acids. CDR1 is MNHEY, CDR2 SVGAGI, per germline. The CDR3 region has the DNA TGTGCCAGCAGGGACCCGGGACAGGGGGTAACTGAAGCTTTCTTT. This sequence encodes CASRDPGQGVTEAFF.

The chain has TRBV30 and TRBJ2-3; 7 nucleotides agree with TRBD2. Germline V lookup: CDR1 GTSNPN, CDR2 SVGIG (reference sequence). The ends lost 4 bases at V and 7 bases at J; junction bases unmatched: 8. The CDR3 is 13 residues long. This CDR3 reads CAWNGGGPYTQYF. DNA of the CDR3: TGTGCCTGGAATGGGGGAGGGCCATATACGCAGTATTTT.

The V and J genes are TRBV6-5 and TRBJ1-2; D is perhaps TRBD1 (6 bases). This CDR3 spans 14 amino acids. The germline V gene encodes CDR1 MNHEY and CDR2 SVGAGI. Trimming shortened V by 2 bases and J by 4 bases, and 11 bases separated the two germline ends. CDR3 protein: CASSYAGAGYGYTF. In DNA form, the CDR3 reads TGTGCCAGCAGTTACGCAGGGGCAGGCTATGGCTACACCTTC.

The chain recombines TRBV4-1 with TRBJ2-1, with 9 bases identical to TRBD2. V shed 1 base, J shed 6 bases, and the junction held 13 bases outside the gene matches. CDR1 and CDR2 (germline): MGHRA, YSYEKL. The CDR3 is made up of 18 amino acids. This CDR3 is CASSQARLAGARGNEQFF. The CDR3 nucleotides read TGCGCCAGCAGCCAAGCGCGTTTAGCGGGGGCGAGGGGCAATGAGCAGTTCTTC.

The J gene is TRBJ2-2, the V gene TRBV27; either TRBD1 or TRBD2 may fit D (7 bases each). Trimming cost V 3 bases and J 7 bases, with 18 bases left between them. CDR1 is MNHEY, CDR2 SMNVEV, per germline (reference sequence). This CDR3 is 16 amino acids long. Here the CDR3 DNA reads TGTGCCAGCAGTTTTTTCGGCAGGGGGGGAGACGGGGAGCTGTTTTTT. Its protein is CASSFFGRGGDGELFF.

This clone came up a few times. The rearrangement joins TRBV4-1 to TRBJ2-1; D is possibly TRBD1 (6 bases). The germline gives CDR1 MGHRA, CDR2 YSYEKL. Trimming took 3 bases from V and 7 from J, leaving 10 bases between them. This CDR3 contains 13 residues. The CDR3 nucleotides read TGCGCCAGCAGCCAGTACAGGGCTAATGAGCAGTTCTTC. Residues: CASSQYRANEQFF.

CDR3 region: CASSLLYTGGGADTQYF. The DNA of the CDR3 is TGTGCCAGCAGCCTCCTATACACAGGGGGGGGAGCAGATACGCAGTATTTT. The chain uses TRBV7-8 and TRBJ2-3, with D possibly matching TRBD1 (8 bases). V lost 5 bases and J 4 bases, leaving 22 bases between the germline ends. Germline assignment: CDR1 SGHVS and CDR2 FQNEAQ. CDR3 length equals 17 residues.

In this sample, this clone turned up once. The chain couples TRBV7-9 to TRBJ2-7; D tentatively fits TRBD1 or TRBD2 (5 bases each). Trimming cost V 4 bases and J 3 bases, with 25 bases left between them. The CDR3 covers 18 residues. Germline CDR1 reads SEHNR; CDR2 reads FQNEAQ (reference sequence). The CDR3 sequence: CASSSWDGRRSRNYEQYF. In nucleotides, the CDR3 is TGTGCCAGCAGCTCCTGGGACGGGCGGAGAAGCCGAAACTACGAGCAGTACTTC.

The V and J genes are TRBV19 and TRBJ1-5, with a possible D match to TRBD1 (5 bases). Trimming removed 5 bases at V and 4 bases at J, with 15 bases between. The CDR3 consists of 15 residues. Germline CDR1 is LNHDA and CDR2 is SQIVND (reference sequence). The CDR3 DNA is TGTGCCAGTAGTGTGGGACTACGGACGAATCAGCCCCAGCATTTT. Its protein product is CASSVGLRTNQPQHF.

Here the CDR3 DNA reads TGCAGCGTGGCCGGGCCGACCGGGGAGCTGTTTTTT. This encodes CSVAGPTGELFF. The rearrangement joins TRBV29-1 to TRBJ2-2; no clear D. CDR3 size: 12 residues. V lost 6 bases to trimming and J lost 5 bases, with 10 bases between them. Looked up from germline, CDR1 is SQVTM and CDR2 is ANQGSEA.

About this clone itself: Other DNA sequences in this sample translate to the same CDR3. The genes are TRBV10-3 and TRBJ2-3; TRBD1 aligns across 10 bases. Unmatched junction bases numbered 2, after V lost 4 bases and J lost 1 base. This CDR3 contains 15 residues. CDR1 is ENHRY and CDR2 is SYGVKD in the germline V gene. CDR3 loop: CAISAGTGGTDTQYF. For the CDR3, the DNA is TGTGCCATCAGTGCCGGGACAGGGGGCACAGATACGCAGTATTTT.

The chain is built from TRBV30 and TRBJ2-2; no reliable D call. CDR3 length: 11 residues. With 1 base removed from V and 4 bases from J, the gap between germline ends came to 1 base. Looked up from germline, CDR1 is GTSNPN and CDR2 is SVGIG (reference sequence). The chain's CDR3 is CAWSATGELFF. The CDR3 DNA follows: TGTGCCTGGAGTGCCACCGGGGAGCTGTTTTTT. Supplemented by reference TRBV30 and TRBJ2-2, the full variable domain reads SQTIHQWPATLVQPVGSPLSLECTVEGTSNPNLYWYRQAAGRGLQLLFYSVGIGQISSEVPQNLSASRPQDRQFILSSKKLLLSDSGFYLCAWSATGELFFGEGSRLTVL.

This chain joins TRBV4-3 and TRBJ2-5, with a tentative D call TRBD1 (5 bases). Germline V CDR1 and CDR2: LGHNA, YSLEER. The CDR3 is 14 amino acids. V was trimmed by 0 bases and J by 2 bases, leaving 7 bases between them. CDR3 protein: CASSQERQQETQYF. The CDR3 nucleotides read TGCGCCAGCAGCCAAGAAAGACAGCAAGAGACCCAGTACTTC.

The J gene is TRBJ2-7, the V gene TRBV7-6; D is tentatively TRBD1 or TRBD2 (5 bases each). The CDR3 has 15 amino acids. The V end lost 1 base, the J end lost 4 bases, and 14 bases lay between the germline ends. Germline assignment: CDR1 SGHVS and CDR2 FNYEAQ. The CDR3 spells CASSLEAGTSYEQYF. The CDR3 coding sequence is TGTGCCAGCAGCTTAGAAGCCGGGACCTCATACGAGCAGTACTTC.

V is TRBV10-3 and J is TRBJ1-2, with 9 bases matching TRBD1. Germline V CDR1 and CDR2: ENHRY, SYGVKD. V lost 5 bases to trimming and J lost 8 bases; unmatched junction nucleotides: 9. The CDR3 consists of 14 residues. Here the CDR3 reads CAISLTGGTDGYTF. DNA of the CDR3: TGTGCCATCAGTTTAACAGGGGGCACGGACGGCTACACCTTC.

CDR3 DNA: TGTGCCAGCAGTCGGGACAGGGCGGGCACTGAAGCTTTCTTT. It yields the protein CASSRDRAGTEAFF. The rearrangement joins TRBV27 to TRBJ1-1; 9 bases match TRBD1. After removal of 5 bases from V and 4 bases from J, the junction contained 5 bases not matched to a gene. The CDR3 covers 14 residues. CDR1 MNHEY and CDR2 SMNVEV come from the germline V gene (reference sequence).

The chain has TRBV11-2 and TRBJ2-5; D uncertain. Trimming removed 3 bases from V and 1 base from J, with 6 bases in between. Germline CDR1 reads SGHAT; CDR2 reads FQNNGV. This CDR3 is built from 13 residues. The CDR3 protein is CASSLGIQETQYF. The CDR3 DNA reads as TGTGCCAGCAGCTTGGGCATCCAAGAGACCCAGTACTTC. The complete variable domain, with remaining parts taken from reference TRBV11-2 and TRBJ2-5, reads EAGVAQSPRYKIIEKRQSVAFWCNPISGHATLYWYQQILGQGPKLLIQFQNNGVVDDSQLPKDRFSAERLKGVDSTLKIQPAKLEDSAVYLCASSLGIQETQYFGPGTRLLVL.

This clone has just one count. V gene TRBV29-1 combines with J gene TRBJ2-7; 10 bases are a match to TRBD1. The germline CDR1 and CDR2 sequences are SQVTM and ANQGSEA. The junction had 3 bases not matched to a gene; V was cut back by 0 bases and J by 1 base. The CDR3 contains 15 residues. The CDR3 bases are TGCAGCGTTGAAGAGGGGGACAGGGGTTCCTACGAGCAGTACTTC. This sequence encodes CSVEEGDRGSYEQYF.

The V gene is TRBV14, the J gene TRBJ2-7, with 7 bases that match TRBD2. The CDR3 extends over 16 amino acids. Looked up from germline, CDR1 is SGHDN and CDR2 is FVKESK. The J segment lost 3 bases and the V segment lost 5 bases, leaving 13 bases of the junction unmatched. CDR3 in DNA: TGTGCCAGCAGCAGCACGGGTGGGAGGGCCCTCTACGAGCAGTACTTC. Protein sequence: CASSSTGGRALYEQYF.

This chain connects TRBV6-6 to TRBJ1-1; D is uncertain. The CDR3 sequence is 14 residues long. Trimming shortened V by 6 bases and J by 4 bases, and 15 bases separated the two germline ends. The germline gives CDR1 MNHNY, CDR2 SVGAGI (reference sequence). The CDR3 nucleotides are TGTGCCAGCAGCCTCCGCGTGCGGCCCACTGAAGCTTTCTTT. Translated, it gives CASSLRVRPTEAFF.

The chain recombines TRBV21-1 with TRBJ2-1; no check of the table's D call, TRBD2, against the DNA was made. TRBV21-1 is a pseudogene. The CDR3 has 19 residues. DNA for the CDR3: TGTGCCAGCAGCAAAGCCCAGTTCTCTATAGCGGGGGGATACAATGAGCAGTTCTTC. Translation: CASSKAQFSIAGGYNEQFF.

The chain couples TRBV14 to TRBJ2-7, with D possibly being TRBD2 (5 bases). In germline, CDR1 is SGHDN, CDR2 FVKESK. CDR3 length equals 16 residues. Trimming left V 2 bases short and J 2 bases short, with 16 bases between. CDR3 nucleotides: TGTGCCAGCAGCCAACTAGCTAGGATATCCCCCTACGAGCAGTACTTC. Encoded protein: CASSQLARISPYEQYF.

In DNA, the CDR3 is TGTGCCACCAGCGGGGGACAGGGGTCAACCTACGAGCAGTACTTC. Translation: CATSGGQGSTYEQYF. This chain joins TRBV15 and TRBJ2-7; TRBD1 matches 10 bases. Trimming at V came to 5 bases and at J to 2 bases, leaving 6 bases not matched to a gene. The CDR3 covers 15 residues. Germline V gene sequence: CDR1 LNHNV, CDR2 YYDKDF (reference sequence).

This clone was seen once. The V gene is TRBV5-1, the J gene TRBJ2-7; D is ambiguous. Per the germline V gene, CDR1 is SGHRS and CDR2 is YFSETQ. Between the trimmed V and J ends, which lost 0 bases and 4 bases, there was a span of 11 bases. The length of the CDR3 is 14 residues. The CDR3 region has the DNA TGCGCCAGCAGCTTGGATGATAGCCAGTACGAGCAGTACTTC. Its translation is CASSLDDSQYEQYF.

This chain links TRBV4-1 with TRBJ2-5; 10 positions agree with TRBD1. Germline V gene lookup returns CDR1 MGHRA and CDR2 YSYEKL. The V segment lost 4 bases and the J segment 4 bases; nucleotides outside the gene matches: 6. The CDR3 loop spans 15 amino acids. The CDR3 coding sequence is TGCGCCAGCAGCCTAAGGACAGGGGGGGGAGAGACCCAGTACTTC. Protein product: CASSLRTGGGETQYF.

This chain joins TRBV6-5 and TRBJ2-1; unclear D gene. Trimming stripped 0 bases from V and 7 bases from J, with 7 bases between. The germline gives CDR1 MNHEY, CDR2 SVGAGI. The CDR3 loop spans 13 amino acids. CDR3: CASSYSHPNEQFF. Written as DNA, the CDR3 is TGTGCCAGCAGTTACTCCCACCCTAATGAGCAGTTCTTC.

The chain has TRBV14 and TRBJ2-5; D is uncertain. Looked up from germline, CDR1 is SGHDN and CDR2 is FVKESK. The CDR3 has 14 amino acids. V lost 1 base, J lost 2 bases, and 8 bases lay in between. CDR3 loop: CASSQAWQQETQYF. CDR3 coding DNA: TGTGCCAGCAGCCAAGCTTGGCAGCAAGAGACCCAGTACTTC.

V gene TRBV19 combines with J gene TRBJ1-1, with 7 bases that match TRBD1. Germline loops: CDR1 LNHDA, CDR2 SQIVND (reference sequence). With V trimmed by 7 bases and J by 4 bases, 12 bases remained unmatched. The CDR3 covers 15 residues. The CDR3: CASTVHRQGGTEAFF. DNA for the CDR3: TGTGCCAGTACCGTCCATCGACAGGGTGGCACTGAAGCTTTCTTT.

This clone has a handful of counts. This rearrangement joins TRBV11-2 to TRBJ1-4, with D possibly being TRBD1 (6 bases). The CDR3 runs to 15 residues. V lost 3 bases to trimming and J lost 4 bases, with 12 bases between them. CDR1 is SGHAT and CDR2 is FQNNGV in the germline V gene. The CDR3 coding sequence is TGTGCCAGCAGCTTCAGGGGTGCGGATAATGAAAAACTGTTTTTT. Amino acids: CASSFRGADNEKLFF.

The V call is TRBV11-2, the J call TRBJ2-1; 11 bases are a match to TRBD2. V was pared by 4 bases and J by 10 bases, with 6 bases of the junction left unmatched. The CDR3 loop spans 14 amino acids. The germline V gene has CDR1 SGHAT and CDR2 FQNNGV. The CDR3 coding sequence is TGTGCCAGCAGCTCACTCACTAGCGGGAGAGAGCAGTTCTTC. This codes for CASSSLTSGREQFF.

V and J are TRBV29-1 and TRBJ2-3; D is ambiguous. CDR1 and CDR2 from the germline V gene are SQVTM and ANQGSEA. V shed 8 bases and J shed 2 bases, with 8 bases lying between them. The CDR3 contains 11 residues. CDR3 amino acids: CSIPSTDTQYF. The CDR3 nucleotides read TGCAGCATCCCCTCCACAGATACGCAGTATTTT.